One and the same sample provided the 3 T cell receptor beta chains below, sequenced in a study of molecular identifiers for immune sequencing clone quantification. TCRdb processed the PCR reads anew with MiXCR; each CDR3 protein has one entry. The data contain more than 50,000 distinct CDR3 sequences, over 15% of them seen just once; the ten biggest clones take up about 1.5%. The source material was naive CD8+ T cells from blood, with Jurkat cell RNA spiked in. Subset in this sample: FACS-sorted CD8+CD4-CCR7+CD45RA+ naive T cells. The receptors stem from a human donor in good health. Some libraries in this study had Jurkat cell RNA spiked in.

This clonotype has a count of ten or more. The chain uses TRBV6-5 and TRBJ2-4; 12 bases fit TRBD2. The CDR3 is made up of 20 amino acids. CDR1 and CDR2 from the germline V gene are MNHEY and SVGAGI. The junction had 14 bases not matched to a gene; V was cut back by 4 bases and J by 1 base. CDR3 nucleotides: TGTGCCAGCAGTTCCCATGGGTCTAGCGGGAGGGCCGGGGCCAAAAACATTCAGTACTTC. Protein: CASSSHGSSGRAGAKNIQYF.

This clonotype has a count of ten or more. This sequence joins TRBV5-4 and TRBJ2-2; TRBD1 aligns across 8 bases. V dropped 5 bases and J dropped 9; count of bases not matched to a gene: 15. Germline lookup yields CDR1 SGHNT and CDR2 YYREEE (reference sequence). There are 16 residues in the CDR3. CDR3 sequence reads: CASSSTGTGSIRELFF. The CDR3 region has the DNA TGTGCCAGCAGTTCCACCGGGACAGGCAGCATCAGGGAGCTGTTTTTT.

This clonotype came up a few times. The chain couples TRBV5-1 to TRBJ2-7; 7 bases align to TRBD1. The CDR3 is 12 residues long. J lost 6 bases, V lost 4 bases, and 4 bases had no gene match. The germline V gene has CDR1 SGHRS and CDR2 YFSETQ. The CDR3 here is CASSPTGFEQYF. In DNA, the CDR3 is TGCGCCAGCAGCCCGACAGGGTTCGAGCAGTACTTC.